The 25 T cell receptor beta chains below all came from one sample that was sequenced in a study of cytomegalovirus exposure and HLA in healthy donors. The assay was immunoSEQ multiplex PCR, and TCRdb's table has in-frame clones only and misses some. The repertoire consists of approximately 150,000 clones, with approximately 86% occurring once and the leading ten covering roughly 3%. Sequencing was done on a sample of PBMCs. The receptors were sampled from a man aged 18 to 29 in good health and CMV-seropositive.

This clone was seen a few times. The CDR3, as DNA: TGTGCCAGCAGATACAGGGGGGGCACTGAAGCTTTCTTT. It encodes CASRYRGGTEAFF. This sequence joins TRBV27 and TRBJ1-1, with 8 bases fitting TRBD1. The ends lost 6 bases at V and 4 bases at J; junction bases unmatched: 4. This CDR3 is built from 13 residues. The germline CDR1 and CDR2 sequences are MNHEY and SMNVEV (reference sequence).

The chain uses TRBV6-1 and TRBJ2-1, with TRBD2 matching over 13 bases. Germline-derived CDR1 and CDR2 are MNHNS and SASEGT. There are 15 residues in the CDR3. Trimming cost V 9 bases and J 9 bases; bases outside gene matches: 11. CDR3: CASNPWTSGGGEQFF. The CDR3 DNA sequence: TGTGCCAGTAACCCGTGGACTAGCGGGGGAGGTGAGCAGTTCTTC.

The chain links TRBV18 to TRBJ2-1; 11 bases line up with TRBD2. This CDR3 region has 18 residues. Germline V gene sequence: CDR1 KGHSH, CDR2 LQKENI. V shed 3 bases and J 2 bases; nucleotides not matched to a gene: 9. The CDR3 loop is CASSPRPSGGRPYNEQFF. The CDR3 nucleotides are TGTGCCAGCTCACCTAGGCCTAGCGGGGGGAGACCCTACAATGAGCAGTTCTTC.

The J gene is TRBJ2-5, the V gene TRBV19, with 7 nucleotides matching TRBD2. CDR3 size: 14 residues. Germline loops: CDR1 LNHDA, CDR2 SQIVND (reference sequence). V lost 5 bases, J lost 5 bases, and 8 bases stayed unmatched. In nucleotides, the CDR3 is TGTGCCAGTAGTCTCTCGCGCGGGAGTGAGACCCAGTACTTC. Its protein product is CASSLSRGSETQYF.

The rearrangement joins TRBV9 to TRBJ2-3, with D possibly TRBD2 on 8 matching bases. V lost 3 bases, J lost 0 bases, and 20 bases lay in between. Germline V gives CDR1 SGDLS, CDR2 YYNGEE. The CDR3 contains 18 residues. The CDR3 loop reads CASSGHSGGTVSTDTQYF. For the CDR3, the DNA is TGTGCCAGCAGCGGACACTCGGGGGGGACAGTAAGCACAGATACGCAGTATTTT.

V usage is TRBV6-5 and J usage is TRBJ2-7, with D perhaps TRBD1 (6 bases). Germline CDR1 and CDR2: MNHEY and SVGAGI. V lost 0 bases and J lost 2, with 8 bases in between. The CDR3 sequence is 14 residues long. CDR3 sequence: CASSYSGQTYEQYF. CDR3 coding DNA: TGTGCCAGCAGTTACTCAGGACAGACCTACGAGCAGTACTTC.

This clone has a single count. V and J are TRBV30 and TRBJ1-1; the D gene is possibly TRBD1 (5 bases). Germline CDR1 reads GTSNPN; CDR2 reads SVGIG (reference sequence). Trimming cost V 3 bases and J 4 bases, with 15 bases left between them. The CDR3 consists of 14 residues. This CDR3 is CAWSPTADSTEAFF. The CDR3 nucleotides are TGTGCCTGGAGCCCGACAGCCGACTCCACTGAAGCTTTCTTT.

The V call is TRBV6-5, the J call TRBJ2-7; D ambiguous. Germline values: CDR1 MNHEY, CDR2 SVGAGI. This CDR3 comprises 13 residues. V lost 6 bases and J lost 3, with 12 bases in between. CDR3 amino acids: CASRRQNDYEQYF. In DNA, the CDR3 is TGTGCCAGCAGGCGACAAAACGACTACGAGCAGTACTTC.

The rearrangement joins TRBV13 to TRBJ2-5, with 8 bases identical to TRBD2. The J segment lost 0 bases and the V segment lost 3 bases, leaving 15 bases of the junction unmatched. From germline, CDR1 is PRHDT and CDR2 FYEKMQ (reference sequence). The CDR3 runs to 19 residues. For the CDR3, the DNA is TGTGCCAGCAGCTTGCCCCAGGCGGGGGGACTGCGGTACCAAGAGACCCAGTACTTC. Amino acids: CASSLPQAGGLRYQETQYF.

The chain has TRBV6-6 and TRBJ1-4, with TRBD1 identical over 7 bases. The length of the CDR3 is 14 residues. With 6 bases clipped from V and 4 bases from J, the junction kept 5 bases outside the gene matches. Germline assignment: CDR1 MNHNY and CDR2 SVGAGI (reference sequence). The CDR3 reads CASRWDRLNEKLFF. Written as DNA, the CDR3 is TGTGCCAGCAGATGGGACAGACTTAATGAAAAACTGTTTTTT.

The CDR3 DNA reads TGTGCCAGCAGCTTGCCCGACAGTCTTAATGAAAAACTGTTTTTT. Its translation is CASSLPDSLNEKLFF. J is TRBJ1-4 and V is TRBV7-9; tentative D call: TRBD1 (5 bases). CDR1 is SEHNR, CDR2 FQNEAQ, per germline (reference sequence). The V gene lost 3 bases and the J gene lost 4 bases, with 12 bases spanning the gap. The CDR3 runs to 15 residues. Using reference TRBV7-9 and TRBJ1-4 for the parts outside the CDR3, the full variable domain is DTGVSQNPRHKITKRGQNVTFRCDPISEHNRLYWYRQTLGQGPEFLTYFQNEAQLEKSRLLSDRFSAERPKGSFSTLEIQRTEQGDSAMYLCASSLPDSLNEKLFFGSGTQLSVL.

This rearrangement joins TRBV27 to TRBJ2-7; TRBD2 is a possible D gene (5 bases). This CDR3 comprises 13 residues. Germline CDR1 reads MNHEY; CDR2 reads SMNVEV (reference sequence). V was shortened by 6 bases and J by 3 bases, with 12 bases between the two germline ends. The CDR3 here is CASSRTSNYEQYF. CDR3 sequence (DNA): TGTGCCAGCAGCCGGACTTCCAACTACGAGCAGTACTTC.

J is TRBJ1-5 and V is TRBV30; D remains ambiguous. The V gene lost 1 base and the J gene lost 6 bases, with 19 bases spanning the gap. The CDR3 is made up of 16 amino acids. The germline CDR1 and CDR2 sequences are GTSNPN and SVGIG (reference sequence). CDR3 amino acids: CAWSALGGRISQPQHF. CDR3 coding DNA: TGTGCCTGGAGTGCCTTAGGAGGGAGGATAAGTCAGCCCCAGCATTTT.

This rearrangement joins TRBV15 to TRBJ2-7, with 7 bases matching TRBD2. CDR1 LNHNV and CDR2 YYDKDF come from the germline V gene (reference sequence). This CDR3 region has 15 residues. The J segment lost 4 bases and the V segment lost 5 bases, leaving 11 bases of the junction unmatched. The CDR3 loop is CATSPQGGPGYEQYF. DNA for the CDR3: TGTGCCACCAGCCCCCAGGGAGGGCCAGGGTACGAGCAGTACTTC.

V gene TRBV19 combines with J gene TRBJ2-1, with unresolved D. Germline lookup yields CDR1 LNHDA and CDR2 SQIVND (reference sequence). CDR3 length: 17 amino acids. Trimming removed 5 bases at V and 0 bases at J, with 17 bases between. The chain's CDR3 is CASSAYEALSSYNEQFF. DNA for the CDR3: TGTGCCAGTAGTGCCTACGAAGCCCTGAGCTCCTACAATGAGCAGTTCTTC.

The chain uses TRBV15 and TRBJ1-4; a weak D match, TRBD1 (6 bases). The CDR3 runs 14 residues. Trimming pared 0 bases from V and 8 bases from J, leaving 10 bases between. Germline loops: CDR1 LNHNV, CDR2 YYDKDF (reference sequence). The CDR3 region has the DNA TGTGCCACCAGCAGAGACTCAGGGGACGAAAAACTGTTTTTT. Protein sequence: CATSRDSGDEKLFF.

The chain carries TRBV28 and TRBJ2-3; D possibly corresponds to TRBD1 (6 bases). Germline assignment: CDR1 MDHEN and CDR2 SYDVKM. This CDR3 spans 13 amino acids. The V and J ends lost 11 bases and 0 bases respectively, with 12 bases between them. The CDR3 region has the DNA TGTGCCGCAGGGACACCTAGCACAGATACGCAGTATTTT. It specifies CAAGTPSTDTQYF. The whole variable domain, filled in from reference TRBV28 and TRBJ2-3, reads DVKVTQSSRYLVKRTGEKVFLECVQDMDHENMFWYRQDPGLGLRLIYFSYDVKMKEKGDIPEGYSVSREKKERFSLILESASTNQTSMYLCAAGTPSTDTQYFGPGTRLTVL.

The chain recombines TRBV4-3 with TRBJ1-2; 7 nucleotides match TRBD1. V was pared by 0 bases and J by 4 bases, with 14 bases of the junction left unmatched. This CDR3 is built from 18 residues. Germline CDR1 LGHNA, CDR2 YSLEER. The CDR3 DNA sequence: TGCGCCAGCAGCCAAGATGATTTCGGAGGGGGCGGATTCTATGGCTACACCTTC. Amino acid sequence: CASSQDDFGGGGFYGYTF.

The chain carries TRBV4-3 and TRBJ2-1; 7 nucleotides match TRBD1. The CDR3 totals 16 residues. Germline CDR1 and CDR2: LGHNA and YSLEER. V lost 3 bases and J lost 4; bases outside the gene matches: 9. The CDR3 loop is CASSQGWDSVYNEQFF. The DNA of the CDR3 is TGCGCCAGCAGCCAGGGATGGGACAGTGTTTACAATGAGCAGTTCTTC.

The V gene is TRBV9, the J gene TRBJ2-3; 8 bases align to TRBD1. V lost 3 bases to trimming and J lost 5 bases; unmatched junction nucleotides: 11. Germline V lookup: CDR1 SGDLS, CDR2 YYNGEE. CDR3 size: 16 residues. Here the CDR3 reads CASSANQGARVDTQYF. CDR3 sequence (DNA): TGTGCCAGCAGCGCCAACCAGGGGGCTCGAGTAGATACGCAGTATTTT.

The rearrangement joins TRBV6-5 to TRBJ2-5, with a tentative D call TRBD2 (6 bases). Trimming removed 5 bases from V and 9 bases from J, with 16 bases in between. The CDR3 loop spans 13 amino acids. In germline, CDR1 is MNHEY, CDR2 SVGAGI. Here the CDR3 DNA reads TGTGCCAGCAGTCCTGGACTATCTATGGCCCAGTACTTC. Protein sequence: CASSPGLSMAQYF.

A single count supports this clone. CDR3 nucleotide sequence: TGCACCAGCAGCCAAGAAGGCCTAGCGGGTTACAATGAGCAGTTCTTC. Its protein product is CTSSQEGLAGYNEQFF. The chain is built from TRBV1 and TRBJ2-1; TRBD2 reflects the table's D call only, with no check against the DNA. TRBV1 is deemed a pseudogene. This CDR3 has 16 amino acids.

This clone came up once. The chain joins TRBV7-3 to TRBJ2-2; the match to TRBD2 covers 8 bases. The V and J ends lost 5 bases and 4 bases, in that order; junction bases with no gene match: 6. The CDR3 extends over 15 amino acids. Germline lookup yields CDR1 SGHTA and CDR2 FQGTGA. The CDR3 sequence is CASSRSGSGTGELFF. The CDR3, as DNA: TGTGCCAGCAGCCGAAGCGGGAGCGGCACCGGGGAGCTGTTTTTT.

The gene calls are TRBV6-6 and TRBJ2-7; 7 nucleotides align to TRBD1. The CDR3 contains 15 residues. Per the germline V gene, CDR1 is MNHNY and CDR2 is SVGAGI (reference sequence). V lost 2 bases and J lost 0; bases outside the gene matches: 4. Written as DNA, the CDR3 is TGTGCCAGCAGTTACGTCTCAGGGGGCTCCTACGAGCAGTACTTC. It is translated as CASSYVSGGSYEQYF.

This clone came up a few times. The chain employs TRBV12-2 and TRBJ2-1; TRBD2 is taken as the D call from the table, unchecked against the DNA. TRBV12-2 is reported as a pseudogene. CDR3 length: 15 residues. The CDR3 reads CASRLASREGDEQFF. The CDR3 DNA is TGTGCAAGTCGCTTAGCAAGTAGGGAGGGCGATGAGCAGTTCTTC.